A selection of T cell receptor beta chains follows, all from one sample in a study of graft-versus-host responses after intestinal transplantation. Measured with immunoSEQ multiplex PCR; TCRdb has only the in-frame clones, and not every one. In the table there are 77,000 or so clones, about 90% of which are singletons. This material consisted of PBMCs, taken 98 days after intestinal transplantation. The receptors here all came from a human patient who received an intestinal transplant, so some T cells may come from the graft donor. Each CDR3 is given with its conserved first and last residue. The D gene is left open where the match is weak. The size field is filled for only some rows; it gives once, few, many or a size class.

>TRBV28|-|TRBJ2-7|-
TGTGCCAGCAGTTTATATGCCGGGGGCCCCTACGAGCAGTACTTC
CASSLYAGGPYEQYF
>TRBV4-1|TRBD2|TRBJ2-1|-
TGCGCCAGCAGCCGCTCTCCTAGCGGGGGGGGCGATGAGCAGTTCTTC
CASSRSPSGGGDEQFF
>TRBV7-2|TRBD2|TRBJ2-7|-
TGTGCCAGCAGCCCCCGGAGGCTAGCGGGAGGGCCGGTTGAGCAGTACTTC
CASSPRRLAGGPVEQYF
>TRBV5-1|-|TRBJ1-1|-
TGCGCCGGCAGCTTCGGGACGGGGAACACTGAAGCTTTCTTT
CAGSFGTGNTEAFF
>TRBV2|TRBD1|TRBJ1-3|-
TGTGCCACTCCTAAGACAGGGACGTCTGGAAACACCATATATTTT
CATPKTGTSGNTIYF
>TRBV5-6|-|TRBJ2-3|-
TGTGCCAGCAGCTTGCCTAGCGAAGATACGCAGTATTTT
CASSLPSEDTQYF
>TRBV5-1|TRBD2|TRBJ2-7|-
TGCGCCAGCAGCGGGACTAGCGGGAGGGGCTCCTACGAGCAGTACTTC
CASSGTSGRGSYEQYF
>TRBV27|TRBD2|TRBJ2-3|-
TGTGCCAGCAGCCCAACTAGCGGGGGGACAGATACGCAGTATTTT
CASSPTSGGTDTQYF
>TRBV9|TRBD1|TRBJ2-1|-
TGTGCCAGCAGCGCGAGGGGACAGGGGGCTATCAATGAGCAGTTCTTC
CASSARGQGAINEQFF
>TRBV6-6|-|TRBJ1-1|once
TGTGCCAGCAGTTACTTAGGAGGGGAACTGAACACTGAAGCTTTCTTT
CASSYLGGELNTEAFF
>TRBV5-5|-|TRBJ1-1|once
TGTGCCAGCAGCCCCCCGGGCCTCGGGTGGACTGAAGCTTTCTTT
CASSPPGLGWTEAFF
>TRBV6-5|TRBD1|TRBJ2-7|few
TGTGCCAGCAGTTTCTCCGGGACAGCATCCTACGAGCAGTACTTC
CASSFSGTASYEQYF
>TRBV18|-|TRBJ2-4|-
TGTGCCAGCTCACCACTAAGGCACAGGGCGGGTGCCAAAAACATTCAGTACTTC
CASSPLRHRAGAKNIQYF
>TRBV7-2|-|TRBJ2-4|-
TGTGCCAGCAGCTTAGGGACAGCCAAAAACATTCAGTACTTC
CASSLGTAKNIQYF
>TRBV28|TRBD2|TRBJ2-5|-
TGTGCCAGCAGGTTAGCGGGAGTTGGAGAGACCCAGTACTTC
CASRLAGVGETQYF
>TRBV30|-|TRBJ2-7|-
TGTGCCTGGAGTGCCCGACTAGTTGGAGAGCAGTACTTC
CAWSARLVGEQYF
>TRBV7-9|TRBD1|TRBJ1-4|-
TGTGCCAGCAGCTTCCGGGACAGAGATGAAAAACTGTTTTTT
CASSFRDRDEKLFF
>TRBV7-2|-|TRBJ2-3|-
TGTGCCAGCAGCTTGGTCTCGTGGGGAGGTAGCACAGATACGCAGTATTTT
CASSLVSWGGSTDTQYF
>TRBV27|-|TRBJ1-1|once
TGTGCCAGCCGAACTCAGGCCAACACTGAAGCTTTCTTT
CASRTQANTEAFF
>TRBV5-1|-|TRBJ2-7|-
TGCGCCAGCAGCTCCAATTCCGGGAGCCCCTACGAGCAGTACTTC
CASSSNSGSPYEQYF
>TRBV5-5|-|TRBJ1-5|-
TGTGCCAGCAGCTTCTGGGGAGTAGGTCAGCCCCAGCATTTT
CASSFWGVGQPQHF
>TRBV6-6|TRBD2|TRBJ2-3|once
TGTGCCAGCAGCCGAGCGGGAATCACAGATACGCAGTATTTT
CASSRAGITDTQYF
>TRBV6-5|TRBD2|TRBJ2-5|-
TGTGCCAGCAGTTCAGGACTAGTTTTTTTACAAGAGACCCAGTACTTC
CASSSGLVFLQETQYF
>TRBV4-1|-|TRBJ2-1|once
TGCGCCAGCAGCCGGGACTACAATGAGCAGTTCTTC
CASSRDYNEQFF
>TRBV10-1|-|TRBJ2-7|few
TGCGCCAGCAGTGAGAGTACAGGGAGCGAGCAGTACTTC
CASSESTGSEQYF
>TRBV6-1|-|TRBJ2-1|-
TGTGCCAGCAGTGAAGCGATTACTAAGTACAATGAGCAGTTCTTC
CASSEAITKYNEQFF
>TRBV9|-|TRBJ1-2|-
TGTGCCAGCAGCCCCCACTCAGGAGACTATGGCTACACCTTC
CASSPHSGDYGYTF
>TRBV27|-|TRBJ1-2|-
TGTGCCAGCAGTTTGGGGCCCCTAGCGGGCTACACCTTC
CASSLGPLAGYTF
>TRBV11-3|TRBD2|TRBJ2-3|-
TGTGCCAGCAGCTTAAGCTTCGGTCTAGCGGGAAGCGCTAGCACAGATACGCAGTATTTT
CASSLSFGLAGSASTDTQYF
>TRBV6-6|-|TRBJ1-5|few
TGTGCCAGCAGTTACTCGGGTAGCAATCAGCCCCAGCATTTT
CASSYSGSNQPQHF
>TRBV6-6|-|TRBJ2-1|-
TGTGCCAGCAGTTCGTGGGGAGAGGGTCTGGGGGAGCAGTTCTTC
CASSSWGEGLGEQFF
>TRBV4-1|-|TRBJ1-1|-
TGCGCCAGCAGCCAAGAACCGGGGTCCGGTGAAGCTTTCTTT
CASSQEPGSGEAFF
>TRBV28|-|TRBJ1-2|-
TGTGCCAGCGCTACCTTGGGGGTTAACTATGGCTACACCTTC
CASATLGVNYGYTF
>TRBV29-1|TRBD1|TRBJ2-7|-
TGCAGCGTTGAGGGGACAGGGGCCATAGACTACGAGCAGTACTTC
CSVEGTGAIDYEQYF
>TRBV27|-|TRBJ2-5|-
TGTGCCAGCTCGGGGCGAAGGCGTTCGGGAGAGACCCAGTACTTC
CASSGRRRSGETQYF
>TRBV5-4|TRBD1|TRBJ2-3|-
TGTGCCAGCAGCTCGCTGGACAGGGAGGCAGATACGCAGTATTTT
CASSSLDREADTQYF
>TRBV18|TRBD2|TRBJ2-1|-
TGTGCCAGCTCACCTATGGCTAGCGGGTACAATGAGCAGTTCTTC
CASSPMASGYNEQFF
>TRBV2|-|TRBJ1-2|once
TGTGCCAGCAGTTCCCCCCTGGGAAGGGGATATTATGGCTACACCTTC
CASSSPLGRGYYGYTF
>TRBV7-6|TRBD1|TRBJ1-1|-
TGTGCCAGCAGCCCCCGGACAGGGAGCACTGAAGCTTTCTTT
CASSPRTGSTEAFF
>TRBV11-3|TRBD1|TRBJ1-4|-
TGTGCCAGCAGCTTAAGCGGCAGGGGGCGCGTGGCGACAACTAATGAAAAACTGTTTTTT
CASSLSGRGRVATTNEKLFF
>TRBV6-1|TRBD2|TRBJ2-7|-
TGTGCCAGCAGTGAGATCGGACTAGCGGGAGTTCAGTACTTC
CASSEIGLAGVQYF
>TRBV12-5|-|TRBJ2-1|-
TGTGCTAGTGGTTTGAGATGGTGGAGGGGGGGTGGAGTGGAGCAGTTCTTC
CASGLRWWRGGGVEQFF
>TRBV11-2|TRBD2|TRBJ2-1|once
TGTGCCAGCAGCTCGGGGACTAGCTTTGGTGAATACAATGAGCAGTTCTTC
CASSSGTSFGEYNEQFF
>TRBV5-1|TRBD2|TRBJ2-3|-
TGCGCCAGCAGCTTGGAAGGGGTGGGGACTAGTCAAGATACGCAGTATTTT
CASSLEGVGTSQDTQYF
>TRBV5-1|-|TRBJ2-2|-
TGCGCCAGCAGCTTAATACTGGACGGGTCTACTCTAAAAAACACCGGGGAGCTGTTTTTT
CASSLILDGSTLKNTGELFF
>TRBV4-2|-|TRBJ2-3|-
TGTGCCAGCAGCCAAGTAACTGGATCCGGGCCAGATACGCAGTATTTT
CASSQVTGSGPDTQYF
>TRBV11-2|-|TRBJ1-5|-
TGTGCCAGCAGCTTAGATTTATCCCAGCCCCAGCATTTT
CASSLDLSQPQHF
>TRBV7-6|-|TRBJ2-1|once
TGTGCCAGCAGCTTAGGAGGGGGTAGCAATGAGCAGTTCTTC
CASSLGGGSNEQFF
>TRBV7-3|-|TRBJ1-2|-
TGTGCCAGCAGCTCGGCCGGGGGCTATGGCTACACCTTC
CASSSAGGYGYTF
>TRBV11-2|-|TRBJ2-3|-
TGTGCCAGCAGCTTAGCGGTCAGGGTGGAATCAGATACGCAGTATTTT
CASSLAVRVESDTQYF